This T cell receptor (beta chain) was recorded in a study of cytomegalovirus exposure and HLA in healthy donors. Trimming pared 2 bases from V and 4 bases from J, leaving 12 bases between. Per the germline V gene, CDR1 is SEHNR and CDR2 is FQNEAQ (reference sequence). CDR3 length: 15 amino acids. A word on this clone: No antigen is known for it.

Regarding donors, all were healthy bone marrow donors. Findings of the study overall: Association of a missense DCLRE1C variant with TCR beta V- and J-gene trimming was reported in a later analysis.

PCR amplification relied on 60 Vbeta primers (plus 13 Jbeta primers). As handled by the study authors: Around 9.9 million shared chains were among the approximately 80 million unique TCR beta chains that a later analysis counted. Clones were read by immunoSEQ multiplex PCR, and TCRdb kept only the in-frame ones, dropping some. The DNA was the basis for D and trimming; V, J and clone size are from that table. This table has around 120,000 clones, about three quarters appearing once. Sequenced input: PBMCs. The chain employs TRBV7-9 and TRBJ1-3; possible D gene TRBD1, 5 bases. This receptor was identified in a man aged 25-45 years in good health and CMV-seronegative. The CDR3 region has the DNA TGTGCCAGCAGCTTATTCCAGGGAACCGGAAACACCATATATTTT. It yields the protein CASSLFQGTGNTIYF.